The clone carrying this TCR beta chain was recorded only once. Here immunoSEQ multiplex PCR was the method, and the copy in TCRdb shows in-frame clones only, minus some. The sample consists of hundreds of thousands of clones, 80% to 90% of them appearing once. This record belongs to a study of blood T cell repertoires in COVID-19. Overall study: The samples span acute and convalescent COVID-19 from the United States, Italy and Spain.

Trimming at V came to 0 bases and at J to 4 bases, leaving 4 bases not matched to a gene. Germline-derived CDR1 and CDR2 are SGHVS and FQNEAQ. The CDR3 contains 15 residues. Everyone who took part was roughly 18 to 89 years old, and they came from over 20 US areas. Participants had their cohort set by participant-reported clinical history. Sequenced sample: PBMCs or T cells enriched from blood (not recorded which). The receptor was derived from a woman aged 18 to 35 who had recovered from COVID-19. J is TRBJ2-7 and V is TRBV7-8; 9 positions agree with TRBD1. The CDR3 nucleotides are TGTGCCAGCAGCTTAGCGGTCGGACAGGGGTACGAGCAGTACTTC. It translates to CASSLAVGQGYEQYF.